These 11 T cell receptor beta chains were sequenced from one sample in a study of T-cell reconstitution after alpha-beta-depleted transplantation in children. As it was prepared, the TCRbeta library received unique molecular identifiers. One entry per CDR3 protein, called by TCRdb with MiXCR from the PCR reads. The sample lists about 980,000 distinct CDR3 sequences, around 30% occurring once. The sample was PBMCs, mostly from graft donor cells, taken 360 days after TCRalphabeta/CD19-depleted stem cell transplant. Source of these receptors: a boy under two years old who had a stem cell transplant for SCID, so the T cells may come from the graft donor.

This clonotype was seen a few times. J is TRBJ2-5 and V is TRBV5-1; tentative D call: TRBD2 (7 bases). The CDR3 is made up of 15 amino acids. V was shortened by 7 bases and J by 4 bases, with 20 bases between the two germline ends. Germline assignment: CDR1 SGHRS and CDR2 YFSETQ. CDR3 bases: TGCGCCAGCCTCCGGACGGGGGGCGCATCAGAGACCCAGTACTTC. It codes for CASLRTGGASETQYF.

A few counts support this clonotype. The CDR3 sequence: CSASRAPRRQETQYF. The CDR3 nucleotides are TGCAGTGCGTCCCGGGCCCCCCGGAGACAAGAGACCCAGTACTTC. The V and J genes are TRBV20-1 and TRBJ2-5; no clear D. V lost 6 bases, J lost 2 bases, and 19 bases lay in between. This CDR3 has 15 amino acids. Germline lookup yields CDR1 DFQATT and CDR2 SNEGSKA (reference sequence).

This clonotype has just a few counts. V gene TRBV28 combines with J gene TRBJ1-4; 8 bases align to TRBD1. After removal of 3 bases from V and 4 bases from J, the junction contained 4 bases not matched to a gene. Per germline, CDR1 MDHEN and CDR2 SYDVKM. This CDR3 has 15 amino acids. DNA for the CDR3: TGTGCCAGCAGTTTGGCAGGGGGCATTAATGAAAAACTGTTTTTT. Its protein product is CASSLAGGINEKLFF.

The chain couples TRBV12-3 or TRBV12-4 to TRBJ2-1, with 8 bases identical to TRBD2. The CDR3 sequence is 13 residues long. The ends lost 6 bases at V and 10 bases at J; junction bases unmatched: 8. CDR3 protein: CASSLLAVGEQFF. Written as DNA, the CDR3 is TGTGCCAGCAGCCTACTAGCGGTTGGCGAGCAGTTCTTC.

The J gene is TRBJ2-7, the V gene TRBV6-1; D unclear. The V end lost 11 bases, the J end lost 7 bases, and 21 bases lay between the germline ends. Germline assignment: CDR1 MNHNS and CDR2 SASEGT. The CDR3 length is 13 residues. The CDR3 here is CAGGIDTTGEQYF. For the CDR3, the DNA is TGTGCCGGCGGTATAGACACCACCGGAGAGCAGTACTTC.

This chain connects TRBV6-5 to TRBJ2-1; the match to TRBD1 covers 8 bases. The ends lost 6 bases at V and 6 bases at J; junction bases unmatched: 4. The CDR3 length is 13 residues. The germline V gene has CDR1 MNHEY and CDR2 SVGAGI. CDR3 protein: CASSNDRGNEQFF. The CDR3 nucleotides read TGTGCCAGCAGCAATGACAGGGGCAATGAGCAGTTCTTC.

The V call is TRBV7-2, the J call TRBJ2-3, with 8 nucleotides matching TRBD1. The V segment lost 5 bases and the J segment 12 bases; nucleotides outside the gene matches: 7. CDR1 and CDR2 from the germline V gene are SGHTA and FQGNSA. The CDR3 loop spans 12 amino acids. The CDR3 region has the DNA TGTGCCAGCAGCCGGCTGGACAGGGACCAGTATTTT. Its translation is CASSRLDRDQYF. Full variable domain (rest looked up from reference TRBV7-2 and TRBJ2-3): GAGVSQSPSNKVTEKGKDVELRCDPISGHTALYWYRQSLGQGLEFLIYFQGNSAPDKSGLPSDRFSAERTGGSVSTLTIQRTQQEDSAVYLCASSRLDRDQYFGPGTRLTVL.

This clonotype was seen many times. The chain uses TRBV7-2 and TRBJ2-5, with 9 bases that match TRBD2. V dropped 1 base and J dropped 2; count of bases not matched to a gene: 2. This CDR3 is 15 amino acids long. CDR1 and CDR2 (germline): SGHTA, FQGNSA. CDR3: CASSLGLAEQETQYF. The CDR3 DNA sequence: TGTGCCAGCAGCTTAGGACTAGCGGAACAAGAGACCCAGTACTTC.

This clonotype was recorded a few times. V gene TRBV6-1 combines with J gene TRBJ2-7; 7 bases align to TRBD2. This CDR3 spans 14 amino acids. V shed 2 bases, J shed 0 bases, and the junction held 1 base outside the gene matches. Germline-derived CDR1 and CDR2 are MNHNS and SASEGT. CDR3 amino acids: CASSELADSYEQYF. The CDR3 DNA is TGTGCCAGCAGTGAACTAGCGGACTCCTACGAGCAGTACTTC.

This clonotype was recorded a few times. The chain has TRBV5-6 and TRBJ2-1, with TRBD1 identical over 8 bases. The V and J ends lost 7 bases and 7 bases, in that order; junction bases with no gene match: 16. Germline CDR1 reads SGHDT; CDR2 reads YYEEEE. This CDR3 comprises 16 residues. CDR3 DNA sequence: TGTGCCAGCGGATTCGCTCAGGGGGCGCGAGGGAATGAGCAGTTCTTC. Its protein product is CASGFAQGARGNEQFF.

The chain uses TRBV12-3 or TRBV12-4 and TRBJ2-7, with D maybe TRBD1 (6 bases). V was trimmed by 5 bases and J by 2 bases, leaving 16 bases between them. The CDR3 is 15 residues long. CDR3 coding DNA: TGTGCCAGCAGTGCTCAGGGGTTAGGGACCTACGAGCAGTACTTC. This translates into CASSAQGLGTYEQYF.